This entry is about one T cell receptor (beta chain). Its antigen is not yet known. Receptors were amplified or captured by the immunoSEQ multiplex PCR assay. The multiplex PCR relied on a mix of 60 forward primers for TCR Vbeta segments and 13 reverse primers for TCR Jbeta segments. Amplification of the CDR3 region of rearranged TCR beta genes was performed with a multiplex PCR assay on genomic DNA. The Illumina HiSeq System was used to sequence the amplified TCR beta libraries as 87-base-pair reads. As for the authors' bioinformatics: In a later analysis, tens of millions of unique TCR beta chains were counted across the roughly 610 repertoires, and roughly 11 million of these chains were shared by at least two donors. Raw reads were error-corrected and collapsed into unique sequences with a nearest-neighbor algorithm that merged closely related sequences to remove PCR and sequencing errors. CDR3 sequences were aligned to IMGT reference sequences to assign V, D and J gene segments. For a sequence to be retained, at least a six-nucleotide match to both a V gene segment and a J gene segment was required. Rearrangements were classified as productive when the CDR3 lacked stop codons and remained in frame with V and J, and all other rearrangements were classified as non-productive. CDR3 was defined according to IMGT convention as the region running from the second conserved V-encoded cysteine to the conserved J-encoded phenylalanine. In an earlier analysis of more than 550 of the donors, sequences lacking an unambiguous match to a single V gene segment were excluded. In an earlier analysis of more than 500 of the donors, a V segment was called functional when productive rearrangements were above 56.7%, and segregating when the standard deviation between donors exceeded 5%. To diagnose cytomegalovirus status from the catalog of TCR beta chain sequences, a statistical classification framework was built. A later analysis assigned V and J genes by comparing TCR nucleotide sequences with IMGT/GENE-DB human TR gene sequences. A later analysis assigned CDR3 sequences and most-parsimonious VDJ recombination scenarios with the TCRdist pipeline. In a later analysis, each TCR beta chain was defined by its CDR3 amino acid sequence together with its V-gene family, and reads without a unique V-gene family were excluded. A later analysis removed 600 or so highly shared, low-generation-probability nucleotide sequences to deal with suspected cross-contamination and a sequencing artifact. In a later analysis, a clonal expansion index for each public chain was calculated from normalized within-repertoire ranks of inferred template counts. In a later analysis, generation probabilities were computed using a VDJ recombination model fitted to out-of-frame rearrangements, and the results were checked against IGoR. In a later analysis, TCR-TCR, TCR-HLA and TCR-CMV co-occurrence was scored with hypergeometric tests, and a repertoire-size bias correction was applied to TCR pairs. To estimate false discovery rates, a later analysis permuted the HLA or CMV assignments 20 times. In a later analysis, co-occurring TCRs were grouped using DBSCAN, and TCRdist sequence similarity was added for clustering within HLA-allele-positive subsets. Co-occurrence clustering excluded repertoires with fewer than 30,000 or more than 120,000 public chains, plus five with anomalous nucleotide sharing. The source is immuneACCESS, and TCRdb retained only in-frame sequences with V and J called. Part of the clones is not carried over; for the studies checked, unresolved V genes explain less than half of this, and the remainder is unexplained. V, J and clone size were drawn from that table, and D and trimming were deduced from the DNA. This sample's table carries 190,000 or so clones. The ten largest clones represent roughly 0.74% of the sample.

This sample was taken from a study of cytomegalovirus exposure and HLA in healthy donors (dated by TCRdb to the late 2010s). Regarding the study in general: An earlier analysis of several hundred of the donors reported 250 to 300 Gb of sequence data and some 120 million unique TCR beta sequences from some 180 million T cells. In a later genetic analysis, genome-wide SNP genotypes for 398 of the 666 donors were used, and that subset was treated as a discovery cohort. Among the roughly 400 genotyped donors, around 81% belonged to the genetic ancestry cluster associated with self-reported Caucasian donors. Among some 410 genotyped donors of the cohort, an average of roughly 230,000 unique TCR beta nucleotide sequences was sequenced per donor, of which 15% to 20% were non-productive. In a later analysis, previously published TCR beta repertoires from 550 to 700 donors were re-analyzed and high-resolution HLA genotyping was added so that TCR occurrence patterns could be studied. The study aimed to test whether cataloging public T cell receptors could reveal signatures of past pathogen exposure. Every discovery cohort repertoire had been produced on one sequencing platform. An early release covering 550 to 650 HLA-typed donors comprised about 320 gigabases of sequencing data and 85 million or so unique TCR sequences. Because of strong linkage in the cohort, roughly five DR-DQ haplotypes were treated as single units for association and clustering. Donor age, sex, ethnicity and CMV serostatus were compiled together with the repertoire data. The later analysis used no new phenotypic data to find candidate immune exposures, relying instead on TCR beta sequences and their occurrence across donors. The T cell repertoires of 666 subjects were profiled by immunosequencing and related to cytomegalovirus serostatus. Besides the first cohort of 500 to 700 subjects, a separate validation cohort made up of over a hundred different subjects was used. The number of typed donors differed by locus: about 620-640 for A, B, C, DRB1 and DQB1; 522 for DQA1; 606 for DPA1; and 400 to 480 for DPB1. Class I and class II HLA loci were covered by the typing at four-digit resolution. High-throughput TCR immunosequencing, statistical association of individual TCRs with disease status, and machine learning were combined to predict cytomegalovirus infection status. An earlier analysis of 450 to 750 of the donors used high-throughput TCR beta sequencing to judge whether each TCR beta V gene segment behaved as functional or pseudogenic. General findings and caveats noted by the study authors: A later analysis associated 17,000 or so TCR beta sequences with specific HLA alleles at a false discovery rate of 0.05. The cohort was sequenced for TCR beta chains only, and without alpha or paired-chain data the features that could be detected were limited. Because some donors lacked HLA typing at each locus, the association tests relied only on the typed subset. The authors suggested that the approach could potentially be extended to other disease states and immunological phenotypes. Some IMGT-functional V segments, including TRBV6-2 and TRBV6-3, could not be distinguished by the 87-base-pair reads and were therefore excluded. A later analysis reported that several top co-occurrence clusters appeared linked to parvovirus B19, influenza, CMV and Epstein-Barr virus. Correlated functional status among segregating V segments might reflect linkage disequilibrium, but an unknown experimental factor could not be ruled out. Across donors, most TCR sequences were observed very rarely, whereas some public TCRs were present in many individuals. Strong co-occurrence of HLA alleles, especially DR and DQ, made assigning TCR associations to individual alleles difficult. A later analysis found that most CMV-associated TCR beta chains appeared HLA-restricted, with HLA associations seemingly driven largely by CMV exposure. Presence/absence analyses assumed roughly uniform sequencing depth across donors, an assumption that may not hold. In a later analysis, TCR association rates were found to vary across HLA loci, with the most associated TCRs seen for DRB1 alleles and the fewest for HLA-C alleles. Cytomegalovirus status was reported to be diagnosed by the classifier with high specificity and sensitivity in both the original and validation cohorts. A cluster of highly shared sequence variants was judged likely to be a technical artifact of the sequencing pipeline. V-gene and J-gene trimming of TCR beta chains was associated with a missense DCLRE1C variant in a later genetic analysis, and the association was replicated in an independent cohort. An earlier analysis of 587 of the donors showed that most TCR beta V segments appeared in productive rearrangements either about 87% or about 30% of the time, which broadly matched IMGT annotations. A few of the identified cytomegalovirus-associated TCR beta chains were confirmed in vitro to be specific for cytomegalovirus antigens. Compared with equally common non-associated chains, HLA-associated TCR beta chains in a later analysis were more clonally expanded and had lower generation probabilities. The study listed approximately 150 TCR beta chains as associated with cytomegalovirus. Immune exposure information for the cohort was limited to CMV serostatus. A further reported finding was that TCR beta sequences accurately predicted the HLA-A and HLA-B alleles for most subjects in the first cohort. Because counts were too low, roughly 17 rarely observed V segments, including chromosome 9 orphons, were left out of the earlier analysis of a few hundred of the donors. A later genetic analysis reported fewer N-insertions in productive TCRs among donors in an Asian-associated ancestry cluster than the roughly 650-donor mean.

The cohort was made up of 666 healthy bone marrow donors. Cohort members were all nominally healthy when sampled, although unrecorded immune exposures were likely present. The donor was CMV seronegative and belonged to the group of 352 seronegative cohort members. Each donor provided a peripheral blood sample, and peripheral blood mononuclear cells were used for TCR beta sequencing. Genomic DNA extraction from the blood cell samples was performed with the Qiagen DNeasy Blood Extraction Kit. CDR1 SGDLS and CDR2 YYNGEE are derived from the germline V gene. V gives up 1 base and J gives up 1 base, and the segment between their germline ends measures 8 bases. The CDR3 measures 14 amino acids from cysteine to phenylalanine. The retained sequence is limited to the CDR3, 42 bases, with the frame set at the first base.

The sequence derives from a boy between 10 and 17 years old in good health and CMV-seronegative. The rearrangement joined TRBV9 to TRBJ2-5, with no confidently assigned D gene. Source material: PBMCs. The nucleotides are TGTGCCAGCAGCGTATCCCCAGTCCAAGAGACCCAGTACTTC. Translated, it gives CASSVSPVQETQYF.